The next 17 T cell receptor beta chains were all read from a single sample in a study of radiation and T cells in renal cell carcinoma. Assay used: immunoSEQ multiplex PCR; TCRdb lists only in-frame clones, some missing. The repertoire holds about 100,000 clones, with about 79% as singletons. The time point here: blood 4 weeks post-SBRT, at nephrectomy. Documented treatment: 15 Gy SBRT to primary tumor, nephrectomy 4 weeks later. This specimen was blood, taken from a patient whose treatment included radiotherapy and nephrectomy. The receptors were gathered from a man in his fifties or sixties with renal cell carcinoma.

This clone was observed a single time. The gene calls are TRBV5-1 and TRBJ2-5, with 8 bases lining up with TRBD2. The end of the DNA aligns better with TRBJ2-7, so the J call may be wrong. Germline lookup yields CDR1 SGHRS and CDR2 YFSETQ. CDR3 length: 16 amino acids. CDR3: CASSPLSGGAPYEQYF. DNA of the CDR3: TGCGCCAGCAGCCCCCTGTCGGGGGGGGCTCCCTACGAGCAGTACTTC.

V and J are TRBV23-1 and TRBJ2-3; a weak D match, TRBD1 (6 bases). TRBV23-1 is identified as an open reading frame with a role that is uncertain. The CDR3 runs to 17 residues. The ends were cut back, 0 bases at V and 4 bases at J, with 17 bases in the middle. This CDR3 reads CASSQSPLDRKADTQYF. For the CDR3, the DNA is TGCGCCAGCAGTCAATCCCCCCTCGACAGGAAGGCAGATACGCAGTATTTT.

This rearrangement joins TRBV6-7 to TRBJ2-1, with D perhaps TRBD2 (6 bases). TRBV6-7 is an ORF, and what it does is uncertain. This CDR3 is built from 15 residues. V was pared by 6 bases and J by 4 bases, with 16 bases between. The chain's CDR3 is CASSPLGGLYNEQFF. Here the CDR3 DNA reads TGTGCCAGCAGCCCGTTGGGGGGACTTTACAATGAGCAGTTCTTC.

This rearrangement joins TRBV27 to TRBJ2-3; D is perhaps TRBD2 (7 bases). The CDR3 totals 16 residues. The V gene's germline CDR1 is MNHEY and CDR2 SMNVEV (reference sequence). Trimming took off 6 bases at V and 0 bases at J, with 16 bases between the two ends. CDR3 protein: CASSPGAGASTDTQYF. CDR3 DNA sequence: TGTGCCAGCAGCCCGGGGGCGGGAGCTAGCACAGATACGCAGTATTTT.

The V gene is TRBV19, the J gene TRBJ2-1, with no clear D. V gave up 5 bases and J gave up 5 bases, with 7 bases separating them. The CDR3 loop spans 12 amino acids. CDR1 LNHDA and CDR2 SQIVND come from the germline V gene (reference sequence). The CDR3 nucleotides read TGTGCCAGTAGTCCCAGGAACAATGAGCAGTTCTTC. Residues: CASSPRNNEQFF.

The chain carries TRBV19 and TRBJ2-1, with 7 bases fitting TRBD2. V shed 6 bases, J shed 3 bases, and the junction held 5 bases outside the gene matches. The V gene's germline CDR1 is LNHDA and CDR2 SQIVND (reference sequence). This CDR3 region has 14 residues. The CDR3 loop is CASRTSAYYNEQFF. Here the CDR3 DNA reads TGTGCCAGTAGAACTAGCGCCTACTACAATGAGCAGTTCTTC.

This chain's CDR3 is CASSGNNEQFF. The CDR3 DNA is TGTGCCAGTAGTGGCAACAATGAGCAGTTCTTC. The V and J genes are TRBV19 and TRBJ2-1; D is ambiguous. CDR3 length: 11 amino acids. Trimming removed 5 bases at V and 5 bases at J, with 4 bases between. CDR1 LNHDA and CDR2 SQIVND come from the germline V gene (reference sequence).

J is TRBJ1-4 and V is TRBV30; tentatively, D is TRBD1 (5 bases). The CDR3 spans 14 residues. CDR1 and CDR2 from the germline V gene are GTSNPN and SVGIG (reference sequence). Trimming stripped 0 bases from V and 8 bases from J, with 13 bases between. CDR3 sequence reads: CAWSVRTFGEKLFF. CDR3 in DNA: TGTGCCTGGAGTGTCAGGACATTTGGAGAAAAACTGTTTTTT.

V usage is TRBV6-4 and J usage is TRBJ2-2, with 7 bases aligning to TRBD2. The J segment lost 0 bases and the V segment lost 7 bases, leaving 8 bases of the junction unmatched. The CDR3 has 16 amino acids. Germline V gene lookup returns CDR1 MRHNA and CDR2 SNTAGT. Here the CDR3 DNA reads TGTGCCAGCACCCCTAGCGGACTTTCGAACACCGGGGAGCTGTTTTTT. Translated, it gives CASTPSGLSNTGELFF.

The chain joins TRBV5-1 to TRBJ2-1; 11 nucleotides align to TRBD2. Germline CDR1 SGHRS, CDR2 YFSETQ. The J segment lost 5 bases and the V segment lost 4 bases, leaving 8 bases of the junction unmatched. The CDR3 spans 16 residues. This chain's CDR3 is CASSPVAGGRHNEQFF. The CDR3 DNA reads TGCGCCAGCAGCCCCGTAGCGGGAGGGCGACACAATGAGCAGTTCTTC.

V and J are TRBV5-1 and TRBJ2-7; the match to TRBD2 covers 9 bases. Per germline, CDR1 SGHRS and CDR2 YFSETQ. CDR3 length: 15 amino acids. Germline trimming cut 4 bases from V and 2 bases from J; bases unmatched to any gene: 7. The CDR3, as DNA: TGCGCCAGCAGCGACAAGACTAGCGGTACCTACGAGCAGTACTTC. Residues: CASSDKTSGTYEQYF.

This clone has only a few counts. The rearrangement links TRBV5-1 to TRBJ2-5; 10 bases align to TRBD2. V was clipped by 1 base and J by 7 bases; unmatched bases: 7. The CDR3 is 15 amino acids. The V gene's germline CDR1 is SGHRS and CDR2 YFSETQ. This CDR3 is CASSLQTSGYGTQYF. The CDR3 DNA reads TGCGCCAGCAGCTTGCAGACTAGCGGGTACGGGACCCAGTACTTC.

This clone was seen once. The chain carries TRBV12-5 and TRBJ2-2; 9 nucleotides line up with TRBD1. CDR1 is LGHNT, CDR2 FRNRAP, per germline. The length of the CDR3 is 15 residues. V lost 2 bases, J lost 5 bases, and 3 bases stayed unmatched. DNA for the CDR3: TGTGCTAGTGGTTTGACAGGGGGCAGGACCGGGGAGCTGTTTTTT. This sequence encodes CASGLTGGRTGELFF.

V gene TRBV28 combines with J gene TRBJ2-1; D might be TRBD1 or TRBD2, each matching 5 bases. Trimming removed 7 bases at V and 1 base at J, with 14 bases between. The CDR3 is 15 residues long. Looked up from germline, CDR1 is MDHEN and CDR2 is SYDVKM. This CDR3 reads CASTWDAASYNEQFF. The CDR3 bases are TGTGCCAGCACCTGGGACGCCGCGTCCTACAATGAGCAGTTCTTC.

V usage is TRBV28 and J usage is TRBJ1-5; TRBD1 aligns across 9 bases. The germline V gene encodes CDR1 MDHEN and CDR2 SYDVKM. The V segment lost 6 bases and the J segment 4 bases; nucleotides outside the gene matches: 16. The CDR3 is 18 amino acids. CDR3 sequence: CASRTNRGPGPNNQPQHF. CDR3 in DNA: TGTGCCAGCAGGACTAACAGGGGGCCAGGGCCTAATAATCAGCCCCAGCATTTT.

This chain links TRBV5-6 with TRBJ2-2, with 13 bases that match TRBD2. The germline V gene encodes CDR1 SGHDT and CDR2 YYEEEE. The CDR3 contains 18 residues. The junction had 10 bases not matched to a gene; V was cut back by 3 bases and J by 5 bases. The CDR3 loop is CASSSWTSGSARTGELFF. In DNA, the CDR3 is TGTGCCAGCAGCTCTTGGACTAGCGGGAGCGCGCGTACCGGGGAGCTGTTTTTT.

The J gene is TRBJ2-7, the V gene TRBV2, with D hard to call. This CDR3 spans 15 amino acids. Trimming removed 1 base from V and 7 bases from J, with 17 bases in between. Germline V lookup: CDR1 SNHLY, CDR2 FYNNEI. The CDR3 coding sequence is TGTGCCAGCAGTGAAGTTCGACCCCGGAGTGGTGAGCAGTACTTC. Its translation is CASSEVRPRSGEQYF.